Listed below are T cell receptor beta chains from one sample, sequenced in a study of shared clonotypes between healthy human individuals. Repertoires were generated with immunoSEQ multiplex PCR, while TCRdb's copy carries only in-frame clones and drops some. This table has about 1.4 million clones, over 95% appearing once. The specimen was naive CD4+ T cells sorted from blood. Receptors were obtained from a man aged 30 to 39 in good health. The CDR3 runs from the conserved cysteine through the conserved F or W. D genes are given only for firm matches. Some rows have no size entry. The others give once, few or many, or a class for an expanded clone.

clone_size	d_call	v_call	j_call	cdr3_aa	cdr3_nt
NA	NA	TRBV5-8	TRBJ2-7	CASRAFSGQGLVGNAEQYF	TGTGCCAGCAGGGCTTTCTCGGGACAAGGACTAGTCGGGAATGCCGAGCAGTACTTC
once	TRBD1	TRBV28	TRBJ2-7	CASSLQTMFTGTGSSYEQYF	TGTGCCAGCAGTTTACAGACGATGTTTACCGGGACAGGGTCTTCCTACGAGCAGTACTTC
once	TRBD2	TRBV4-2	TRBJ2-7	CASSQGLAGGRSYEQYF	TGTGCCAGCAGCCAGGGACTAGCGGGAGGCCGATCCTACGAGCAGTACTTC
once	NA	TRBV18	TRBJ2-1	CASSRPRPRESYNEQFF	TGTGCCAGCTCCCGACCACGTCCGCGGGAATCCTACAATGAGCAGTTCTTC
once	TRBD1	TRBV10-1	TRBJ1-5	CASSPSGGQPQHF	TGCGCCAGCAGTCCCTCAGGGGGACAGCCCCAGCATTTT
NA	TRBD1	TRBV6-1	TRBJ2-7	CASSDSGQVQQYF	TGTGCCAGCAGTGATTCTGGACAGGTACAGCAGTACTTC
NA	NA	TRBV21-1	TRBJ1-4	CASSRWAGGTNEKLFF	NA
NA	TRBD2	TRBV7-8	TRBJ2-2	CASAGLAGGFANTGELFF	TGTGCCAGCGCCGGACTAGCGGGAGGGTTCGCGAACACCGGGGAGCTGTTTTTT
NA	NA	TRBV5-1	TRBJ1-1	CASSLTGTNTEAFF	TGCGCCAGCAGCTTAACCGGGACAAACACTGAAGCTTTCTTT
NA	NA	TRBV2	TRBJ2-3	CANQGWTDTQYF	TGTGCCAACCAGGGTTGGACAGATACGCAGTATTTT
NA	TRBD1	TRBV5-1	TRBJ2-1	CASSSGQSSYNEQFF	TGCGCCAGCAGCTCGGGACAGAGCTCCTACAATGAGCAGTTCTTC
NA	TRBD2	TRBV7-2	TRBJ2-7	CASRLAGSNEQYF	TGTGCCTCAAGACTAGCCGGCTCCAACGAGCAGTACTTC
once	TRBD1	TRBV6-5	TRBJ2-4	CASSYVRGDRDVIQYF	TGTGCCAGCAGTTACGTGCGAGGGGACAGGGATGTCATTCAGTACTTC
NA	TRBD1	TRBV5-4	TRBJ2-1	CASSARTGAHSYNEQFF	TGTGCCAGCAGCGCTAGGACAGGGGCTCACTCCTACAATGAGCAGTTCTTC
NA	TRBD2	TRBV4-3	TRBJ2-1	CASSQAPSGSSSYNEQFF	TGCGCCAGCAGCCAAGCCCCTAGCGGGTCGAGCTCCTACAATGAGCAGTTCTTC
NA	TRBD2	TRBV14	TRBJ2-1	CASSQAWRGSSYNEQFF	TGTGCCAGCAGCCAAGCCTGGCGGGGGAGCTCCTACAATGAGCAGTTCTTC
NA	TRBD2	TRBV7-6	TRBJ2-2	CASSRIAGAGGELFF	TGTGCCAGCAGCCGGATAGCGGGGGCCGGAGGGGAGCTGTTTTTT
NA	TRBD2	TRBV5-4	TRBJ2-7	CASSLGAGLGDYEQYF	TGTGCCAGCAGCTTAGGAGCGGGACTAGGAGACTACGAGCAGTACTTC
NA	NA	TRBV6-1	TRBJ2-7	CASVKGYGYEQYF	TGTGCCAGTGTAAAGGGGTACGGATACGAGCAGTACTTC
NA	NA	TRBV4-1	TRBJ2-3	CASSRGRGGDTQYF	TGCGCCAGCAGCCGGGGCAGGGGAGGAGATACGCAGTATTTT
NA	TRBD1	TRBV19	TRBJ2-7	CASSRTGPYEQYF	TGTGCCAGTAGTAGGACAGGGCCCTACGAGCAGTACTTC
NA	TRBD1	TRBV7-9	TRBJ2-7	CASSFRDRGYEQYF	TGTGCCAGCAGCTTCAGGGACAGGGGCTACGAGCAGTACTTC
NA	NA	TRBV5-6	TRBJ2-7	CASSPRRGNYPDFYF	TGTGCCAGCAGCCCCCGACGGGGAAACTACCCAGATTTTTACTTC
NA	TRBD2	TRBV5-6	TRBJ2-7	CASSLRTSGVNSYEQYF	TGTGCCAGCAGCTTGCGGACTAGCGGAGTAAACTCCTACGAGCAGTACTTC
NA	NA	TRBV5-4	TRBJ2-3	CASSLGGQLSTDTQYF	TGTGCCAGCAGCTTGGGGGGACAACTAAGCACAGATACGCAGTATTTT
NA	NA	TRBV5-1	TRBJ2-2	CASSLDWRTGELFF	TGCGCCAGCAGCTTGGACTGGCGCACCGGGGAGCTGTTTTTT
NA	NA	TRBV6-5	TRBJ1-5	CASRYRLNQPQHF	TGTGCCAGCAGGTACAGGCTCAATCAGCCCCAGCATTTT
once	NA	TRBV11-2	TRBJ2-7	CASSLLGLTDPYEQYF	TGTGCCAGCAGCTTACTAGGATTAACGGACCCCTACGAGCAGTACTTC
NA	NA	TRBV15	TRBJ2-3	CATTTGGVFTDTQYF	TGTGCCACCACAACAGGGGGGGTATTCACAGATACGCAGTATTTT
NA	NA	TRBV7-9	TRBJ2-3	CASSLSIDTQYF	TGTGCCAGCAGCTTAAGTATAGATACGCAGTATTTT
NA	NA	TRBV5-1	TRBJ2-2	CASTGTGELFF	TGCGCCAGCACCGGCACCGGGGAGCTGTTTTTT
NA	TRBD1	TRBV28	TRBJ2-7	CASSPGQLLSSEQYF	TGTGCCAGCAGTCCGGGACAGCTACTTTCTAGCGAGCAGTACTTC
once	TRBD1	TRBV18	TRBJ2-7	CASSPPTGPGEQYF	TGTGCCAGCTCACCACCGACAGGGCCGGGCGAGCAGTACTTC
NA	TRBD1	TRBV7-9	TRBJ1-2	CASSLSGTDREGYTF	TGTGCCAGCAGCTTGTCAGGGACAGACCGTGAGGGCTACACCTTC
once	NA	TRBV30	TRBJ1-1	CAWSVQRPMNTEAFF	TGTGCCTGGAGTGTACAGCGGCCGATGAACACTGAAGCTTTCTTT
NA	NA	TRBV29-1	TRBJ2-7	CSASDPLGEQYF	TGCAGCGCATCTGACCCTCTGGGGGAGCAGTACTTC
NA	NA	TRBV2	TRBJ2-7	CASRPSSYEQYF	TGTGCCAGCAGGCCTTCTAGCTACGAGCAGTACTTC
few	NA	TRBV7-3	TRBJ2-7	CASSLTPSASYEQYF	TGTGCCAGCAGCTTAACACCCTCGGCCTCCTACGAGCAGTACTTC
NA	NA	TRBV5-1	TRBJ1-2	CASSLFMAGPSNGYTF	TGCGCCAGCAGCTTGTTCATGGCAGGCCCGTCCAATGGCTACACCTTC
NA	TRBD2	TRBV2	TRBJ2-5	CASRRLAGGFETQYF	TGTGCCAGCAGAAGACTAGCGGGAGGGTTTGAGACCCAGTACTTC
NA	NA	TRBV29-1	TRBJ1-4	CSVRSRAEKLFF	TGCAGCGTCAGGTCCAGGGCTGAAAAACTGTTTTTT